The rows below give T cell receptor beta chains drawn from one sample of a study of response to subunit inactivated influenza vaccine. TCRdb re-derived calls from the RT-PCR reads in MiXCR, one entry per CDR3 protein. The profile covers around 530,000 distinct CDR3 sequences, with 16% appearing a single time and over 2.5% taken by the ten largest. Here the sequenced sample was CD4+ T cells sorted from PBMCs, taken 23 to 25 months after vaccination. Receptors were obtained from a man in his fifties or sixties who received an inactivated influenza vaccine. The CDR3 runs from the conserved cysteine through the conserved F or W. D genes are given only for firm matches. Not every row has a clone size; where given, it reads once, few, many or a size class.

size: NA
J: TRBJ2-7
V: TRBV5-1
D: NA
CDR3: CASSLSAASYEQYF
DNA: TGCGCCAGCAGCTTAAGCGCAGCCTCCTACGAGCAGTACTTC

size: NA
J: TRBJ1-2
V: TRBV25-1
D: TRBD1
CDR3: CASSEYVGQGNYGYTF
DNA: TGTGCCAGCAGTGAATATGTGGGACAGGGAAACTATGGCTACACCTTC

size: NA
J: TRBJ2-7
V: TRBV12-3/TRBV12-4
D: TRBD1
CDR3: CASSPGQGLLVYEQYF
DNA: TGTGCCAGCAGTCCGGGACAGGGGCTTTTAGTCTACGAGCAGTACTTC

size: NA
J: TRBJ2-1
V: TRBV7-2
D: TRBD1
CDR3: CASSSQGTGVKNEQFF
DNA: TGTGCCAGCAGCTCCCAAGGGACAGGGGTAAAGAATGAGCAGTTCTTC

size: NA
J: TRBJ2-4
V: TRBV21-1
D: NA
CDR3: CASRRTSEGNIQYF
DNA: TGTGCCAGCAGGAGGACTAGCGAGGGAAACATTCAGTACTTC

size: few
J: TRBJ2-3
V: TRBV27
D: TRBD1
CDR3: CASSSQRRTGRTDTQYF
DNA: TGTGCCAGCAGTAGCCAGCGGAGGACAGGACGCACAGATACGCAGTATTTT

size: few
J: TRBJ2-3
V: TRBV3-1
D: NA
CDR3: CASSQGWGAQRNADTQYF
DNA: TGTGCCAGCAGCCAAGGTTGGGGGGCCCAACGGAACGCAGATACGCAGTATTTT

size: few
J: TRBJ2-7
V: TRBV7-2
D: TRBD2
CDR3: CASSLEGLAAEQYF
DNA: TGTGCCAGCAGCTTAGAGGGACTAGCTGCCGAGCAGTACTTC

size: few
J: TRBJ2-7
V: TRBV14
D: NA
CDR3: CASSQDRGQISYEQYF
DNA: TGTGCCAGCAGCCAAGATCGGGGACAAATCTCCTACGAGCAGTACTTC

size: NA
J: TRBJ2-1
V: TRBV28
D: NA
CDR3: CASSTLAPDRYDEQFF
DNA: TGTGCCAGCAGTACCCTGGCCCCGGACCGCTACGATGAGCAGTTCTTC

size: many
J: TRBJ1-6
V: TRBV7-2
D: NA
CDR3: CASSSINSPGSPLHF
DNA: TGTGCCAGCAGCTCTATTAATAGTCCAGGTTCACCCCTCCACTTT

size: few
J: TRBJ2-2
V: TRBV15
D: NA
CDR3: CATSRGSTGELFF
DNA: TGTGCCACCAGCAGGGGTAGCACCGGGGAGCTGTTTTTT

size: many
J: TRBJ2-3
V: TRBV20-1
D: NA
CDR3: CSASGQSSTDTQYF
DNA: TGCAGTGCTAGTGGTCAGTCTAGCACAGATACGCAGTATTTT

size: few
J: TRBJ1-4
V: TRBV20-1
D: NA
CDR3: CSVQREEGKLFF
DNA: TGCAGTGTCCAGAGGGAGGAGGGAAAACTGTTTTTT

size: NA
J: TRBJ2-7
V: TRBV6-1
D: NA
CDR3: CASSIGLSYEQYF
DNA: TGTGCCAGCAGTATTGGACTTTCCTACGAGCAGTACTTC

size: many
J: TRBJ1-2
V: TRBV5-1
D: TRBD1
CDR3: CASSAGNTGGADGYTF
DNA: TGCGCCAGCAGCGCGGGAAACACAGGGGGCGCGGATGGCTACACCTTC

size: NA
J: TRBJ1-5
V: TRBV30
D: TRBD1
CDR3: CAWSTGGGQPQHF
DNA: TGTGCCTGGAGTACAGGGGGGGGTCAGCCCCAGCATTTT

size: few
J: TRBJ2-7
V: TRBV20-1
D: NA
CDR3: CSVQSSYEQYF
DNA: TGCAGTGTCCAGAGCTCCTACGAGCAGTACTTC

size: few
J: TRBJ1-2
V: TRBV4-2
D: NA
CDR3: CASSPLSGVIGGYTF
DNA: TGTGCCAGCAGCCCACTTTCAGGGGTCATAGGTGGCTACACCTTC

size: few
J: TRBJ1-1
V: TRBV5-1
D: TRBD1
CDR3: CASTVQGFGEAFF
DNA: TGCGCCAGCACCGTACAGGGGTTCGGTGAAGCTTTCTTT

size: few
J: TRBJ1-2
V: TRBV5-6
D: TRBD1
CDR3: CASSPRTGLGPDYGYTF
DNA: TGTGCCAGCAGCCCAAGGACAGGCCTGGGCCCCGACTATGGCTACACCTTC

size: few
J: TRBJ2-3
V: TRBV7-9
D: TRBD1
CDR3: CASSHDRADTQYF
DNA: TGTGCCAGCAGCCACGACAGGGCAGATACGCAGTATTTT

size: many
J: TRBJ2-1
V: TRBV12-3/TRBV12-4
D: TRBD2
CDR3: CASRKAGGRYNEQFF
DNA: TGTGCCAGCAGAAAAGCGGGAGGGAGGTACAATGAGCAGTTCTTC

size: NA
J: TRBJ1-1
V: TRBV6-2/TRBV6-3
D: NA
CDR3: CASNDPAPRDEAFF
DNA: TGTGCCAGCAACGACCCGGCTCCCAGGGATGAAGCTTTCTTT

size: NA
J: TRBJ2-7
V: TRBV29-1
D: NA
CDR3: CSVGGQNEQYF
DNA: TGCAGCGTTGGTGGCCAGAACGAGCAGTACTTC

size: NA
J: TRBJ1-4
V: TRBV6-1
D: NA
CDR3: CASSVSEANEKLFF
DNA: TGTGCCAGCAGTGTCTCGGAGGCTAATGAAAAACTGTTTTTT

size: NA
J: TRBJ2-5
V: TRBV28
D: TRBD1
CDR3: CASRDRQGGRETQYF
DNA: TGTGCCAGCAGGGATAGACAGGGTGGTCGGGAGACCCAGTACTTC

size: few
J: TRBJ2-5
V: TRBV20-1
D: NA
CDR3: CSARGEDGETQYF
DNA: TGCAGTGCTAGAGGCGAGGACGGCGAGACCCAGTACTTC

size: once
J: TRBJ2-5
V: TRBV5-4
D: NA
CDR3: CASSSGLFRLRPQETQYF
DNA: TGTGCCAGCAGCTCGGGACTGTTTCGACTGAGGCCCCAAGAGACCCAGTACTTC